This TCR beta chain was observed in a study of CD8+ T cells in alopecia areata. TCR sequencing used cDNA made by reverse transcription of extracted RNA. Profiling relied on immunoSEQ multiplex PCR, and the TCRdb table lists in-frame clones only, not all of them. The sample lists 100,000 to 130,000 clones, approximately 59% occurring once. Study-wide results and caveats: Mice showed clearer TCR sharing than patients did, a gap that was possibly HLA-related.

As regards this clone: The target antigen is unknown.

Germline CDR1 reads PRHDT; CDR2 reads FYEKMQ (reference sequence). The CDR3 sequence is 15 residues long. V lost 3 bases, J lost 5 bases, and 8 bases stayed unmatched. The TCR was taken from a human donor in good health. The V gene is TRBV13, the J gene TRBJ2-7; 9 bases are shared with TRBD1. What was sequenced was CD8+ T cells sorted from blood. The DNA for the CDR3 is TGTGCCAGCAGCTTCGCCGGGACAGGGTCTAACGAGCAGTACTTC. Encoded protein: CASSFAGTGSNEQYF.